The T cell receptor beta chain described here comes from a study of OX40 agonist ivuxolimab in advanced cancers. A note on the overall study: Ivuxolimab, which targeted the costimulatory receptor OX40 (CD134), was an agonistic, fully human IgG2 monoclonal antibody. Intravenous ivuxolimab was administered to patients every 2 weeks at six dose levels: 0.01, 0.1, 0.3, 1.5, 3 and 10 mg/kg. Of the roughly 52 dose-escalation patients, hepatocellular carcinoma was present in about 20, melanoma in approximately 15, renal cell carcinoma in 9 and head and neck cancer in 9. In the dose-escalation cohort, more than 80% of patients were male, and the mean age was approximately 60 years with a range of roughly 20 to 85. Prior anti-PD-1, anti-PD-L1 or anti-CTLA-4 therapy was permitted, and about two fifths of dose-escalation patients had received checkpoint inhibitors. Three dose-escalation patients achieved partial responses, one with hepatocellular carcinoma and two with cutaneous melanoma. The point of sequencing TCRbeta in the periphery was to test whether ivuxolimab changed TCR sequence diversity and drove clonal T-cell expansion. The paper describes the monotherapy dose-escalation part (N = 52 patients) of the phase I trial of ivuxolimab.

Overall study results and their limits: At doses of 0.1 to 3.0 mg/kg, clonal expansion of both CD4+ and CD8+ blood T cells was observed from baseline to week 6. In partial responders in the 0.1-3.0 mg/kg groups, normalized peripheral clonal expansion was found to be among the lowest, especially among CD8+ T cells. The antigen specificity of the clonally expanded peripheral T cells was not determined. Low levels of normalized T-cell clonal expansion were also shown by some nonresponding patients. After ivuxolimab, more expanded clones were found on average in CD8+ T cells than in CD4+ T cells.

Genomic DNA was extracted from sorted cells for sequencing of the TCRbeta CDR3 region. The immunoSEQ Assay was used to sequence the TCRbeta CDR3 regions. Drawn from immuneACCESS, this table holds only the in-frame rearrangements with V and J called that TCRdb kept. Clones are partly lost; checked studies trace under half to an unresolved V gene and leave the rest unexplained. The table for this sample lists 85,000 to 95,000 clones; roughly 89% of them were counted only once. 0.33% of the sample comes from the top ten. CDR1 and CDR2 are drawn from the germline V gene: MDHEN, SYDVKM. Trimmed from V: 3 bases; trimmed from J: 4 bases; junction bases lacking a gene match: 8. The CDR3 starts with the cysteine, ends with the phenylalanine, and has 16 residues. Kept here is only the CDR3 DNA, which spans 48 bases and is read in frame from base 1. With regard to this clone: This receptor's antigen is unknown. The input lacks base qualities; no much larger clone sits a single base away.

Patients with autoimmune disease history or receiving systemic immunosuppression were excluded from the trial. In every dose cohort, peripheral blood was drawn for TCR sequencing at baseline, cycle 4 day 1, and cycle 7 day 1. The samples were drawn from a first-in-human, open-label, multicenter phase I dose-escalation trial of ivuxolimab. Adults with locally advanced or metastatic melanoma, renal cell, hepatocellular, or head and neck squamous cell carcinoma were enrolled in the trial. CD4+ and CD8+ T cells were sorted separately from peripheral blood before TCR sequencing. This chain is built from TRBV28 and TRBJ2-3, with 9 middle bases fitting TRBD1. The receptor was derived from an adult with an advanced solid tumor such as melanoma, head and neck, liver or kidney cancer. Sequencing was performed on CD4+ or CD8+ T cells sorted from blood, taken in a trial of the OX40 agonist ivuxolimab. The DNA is TGTGCCAGCAGTTTGACTGGGACAGGGTTGTCAGATACGCAGTATTTT. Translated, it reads CASSLTGTGLSDTQYF.